This T cell receptor (beta chain) was profiled in a study of blood T cell repertoires in COVID-19 (dated by TCRdb to between 2020 and 2021). In terms of the full investigation: The collaborator samples originated in the United States, Italy and Spain and spanned the acute and convalescent phases of COVID-19. The sample metadata nearly always contained a de-identified subject ID, COVID-19 status, age in years and sex. The dataset comprised deeply sampled blood TCRbeta repertoires from subjects exposed to, actively infected with, or recovered from COVID-19. The material from the prospective study consisted of cDNA or gDNA derived from T cells, B-cell-depleted T cells, or PBMCs. A freely available public database, intended as a resource for researchers studying the immune response to SARS-CoV-2, is where the repertoires were released. Where available, HLA class I and class II types were taken from metadata supplied by the sample provider and were not determined by assay-based typing. Samples were obtained from the ongoing ImmuneRACE study (first 160 participants) and from 950 to 1,500 subjects provided by 6 global collaborators. Study-level results and caveats: Clinical and demographic metadata were provided uncurated, with the amount varying by source and participant.

The collaborating institutions used their own protocols to collect whole blood in K2EDTA tubes. For TCRbeta analysis, collaborators shipped samples in one of three forms: frozen whole blood, isolated PBMCs, or DNA extracted from either of those sample types. Remarks on this clone: The antigen it recognizes is unknown. No base quality information exists; no much larger clone differs at one position.

The junction carries 11 bases between V and J, which are trimmed by 4 bases and 5 bases respectively. Taken from the germline V gene, the CDR1 and CDR2 loops are MGHRA and YSYEKL. The cysteine opens and the phenylalanine closes a CDR3 of 14 amino acids. CDR3 DNA only is kept here, 42 bases in frame from base 1. TCRbeta CDR3 regions were amplified from genomic DNA by means of the immunoSEQ Assay, a bias-controlled multiplex PCR. As for the original processing: The number of nucleated cells in each sample was estimated from the amplification of reference gene primers within the assay. To quantify the absolute abundance of each unique TCRbeta CDR3 rearrangement, sequence reads were collapsed and filtered. For each sample, productive Simpson clonality was calculated by taking the square root of Simpson's diversity index across productive rearrangements. The clones in this table, taken by TCRdb from immuneACCESS, are in-frame only. Not every clone is retained; where verified, under half of the shortfall comes from an unresolved V gene, and the cause of the rest is unknown. The V and J calls and clone size were taken over from that table, and D and trimming were inferred from the DNA. Within this sample are 120,000 or so clones, with roughly 80% of them counted one time only. The ten largest clonotypes hold roughly 5% of the sample.

Recombination connected TRBV4-1 to TRBJ1-4, with TRBD1 tentatively as D gene (5 bases match). Sequencing was done on a sample of peripheral blood. The sequence was collected from a man between 60 and 70 years old with acute or convalescent COVID-19. In nucleotide form, the sequence is TGCGCCAGCAGCCGACAGACCCTGAATGAAAAACTGTTTTTT. It translates as CASSRQTLNEKLFF.